This entry features one T cell receptor (beta chain) sequence. The sample belongs to a study of blood T cell repertoires in COVID-19. The table came from immunoSEQ multiplex PCR; TCRdb's copy has only in-frame clones and leaves some out. The sample includes roughly 240,000 clones, around 80% of them seen just once. The ends lost 5 bases at V and 7 bases at J; junction bases unmatched: 14. CDR3 length: 17 amino acids. Germline V gives CDR1 MNHNY, CDR2 SVGAGI (reference sequence). The chain uses TRBV6-6 and TRBJ2-1; 10 nucleotides line up with TRBD2. The origin of this receptor is a man in his forties who had recovered from COVID-19. Source material: peripheral blood. The DNA of the CDR3 is TGTGCCAGCAGTCCGACCACCAGCGGGGGGGCCATTAATGAGCAGTTCTTC. Its protein product is CASSPTTSGGAINEQFF.